This passage covers 29 T cell receptor beta chains from one sample sequenced in a study of CD8+CD57+ T cells in acquired aplastic anemia. Both TCR beta VDJ combination and CDR3 sequence profiling were carried out. Genomic DNA was the template for this profiling. Via MiXCR, TCRdb re-called the reads, giving one row per CDR3 protein. There are approximately 200,000 distinct CDR3 sequences in the sample; about half occur only once, and approximately 15% lies in the top ten. Sequenced input: sorted CD4+, CD8+, or CD8+CD57+ T cells (not recorded which) from PBMCs. The source is a human donor in good health, serving as a control.

This clonotype has just one count. The chain uses TRBV29-1 and TRBJ2-1; 8 nucleotides agree with TRBD1. Per germline, CDR1 SQVTM and CDR2 ANQGSEA. V was pared by 3 bases and J by 5 bases, with 9 bases of the junction left unmatched. The CDR3 runs 15 residues. CDR3 residues: CSVDSNRDRHNEQFF. In DNA form, the CDR3 reads TGCAGCGTTGATAGCAACCGGGACAGGCACAATGAGCAGTTCTTC.

The chain combines TRBV7-2 with TRBJ2-5; weak D call: TRBD1 (7 bases). Germline V gene lookup returns CDR1 SGHTA and CDR2 FQGNSA. The V end lost 3 bases, the J end lost 4 bases, and 18 bases lay between the germline ends. This CDR3 spans 16 amino acids. The CDR3 spells CASSFLGGQSLETQYF. The CDR3 nucleotides read TGTGCCAGCAGCTTTCTGGGGGGACAGTCTTTAGAGACCCAGTACTTC.

On this clonotype: This could be a read error, since a much larger clone is one nucleotide away. The chain combines TRBV28 with TRBJ2-7; TRBD2 aligns across 9 bases. CDR3 length equals 14 residues. Germline V lookup: CDR1 MDHEN, CDR2 SYDVKM. The trim removed 11 bases at V and 3 bases at J, leaving 11 bases unmatched. The CDR3 spells CACGGGRTDYEQYF. Here the CDR3 DNA reads TGTGCCTGCGGGGGGGGCAGGACGGACTACGAGCAGTACTTC. The entire variable domain, with the rest obtained from reference TRBV28 and TRBJ2-7, is as follows: DVKVTQSSRYLVKRTGEKVFLECVQDMDHENMFWYRQDPGLGLRLIYFSYDVKMKEKGDIPEGYSVSREKKERFSLILESASTNQTSMYLCACGGGRTDYEQYFGPGTRLTVT.

Worth noting for this clonotype: This could be a read error, since a much larger clone is one nucleotide away. The chain links TRBV30 to TRBJ1-2; D not resolved. The CDR3 covers 14 residues. CDR1 is GTSNPN, CDR2 SVGIG, per germline (reference sequence). Deletions cut 0 bases from V and 4 bases from J, with 12 bases between. CDR3 loop: CAWSVGAAGYGYTF. CDR3 bases: TGTGCCTGGAGTGTAGGAGCAGCAGGCTATGGCTACACCTTC.

This chain uses TRBV2 with TRBJ2-7, with 8 bases identical to TRBD1. The ends lost 3 bases at V and 8 bases at J; junction bases unmatched: 3. The germline gives CDR1 SNHLY, CDR2 FYNNEI. The CDR3 has 12 amino acids. The CDR3 sequence: CASSDHRGKQYF. CDR3 nucleotide sequence: TGTGCCAGCAGTGATCACAGGGGGAAGCAGTACTTC.

The chain couples TRBV4-1 to TRBJ2-3; D gene unclear. V was clipped by 2 bases and J by 8 bases, with 17 bases between them. The CDR3 sequence is 15 residues long. The V gene's germline CDR1 is MGHRA and CDR2 YSYEKL. The CDR3 DNA is TGCGCCAGCAGCCAACCCGGCTTGGGTTTTAGTACGCAGTATTTT. Translated: CASSQPGLGFSTQYF.

The rearrangement links TRBV19 to TRBJ1-1; no definite D call. This CDR3 is 13 amino acids long. In germline, CDR1 is LNHDA, CDR2 SQIVND (reference sequence). V was trimmed by 5 bases and J by 4 bases, leaving 11 bases between them. CDR3 DNA sequence: TGTGCCAGTAGTGAGCAGTCGCTCACTGAAGCTTTCTTT. As protein: CASSEQSLTEAFF.

This clonotype came up many times. The CDR3 is CASSTPRDGYTF. In DNA form, the CDR3 reads TGTGCCAGCAGTACCCCTCGCGATGGCTACACCTTC. This chain links TRBV6-2 or TRBV6-3 with TRBJ1-2; no firm D call. The CDR3 is 12 amino acids. The germline gives CDR1 MNHEY, CDR2 SVGEGT. Trimming shortened V by 5 bases and J by 6 bases, and 10 bases separated the two germline ends.

The chain is built from TRBV2 and TRBJ1-4; no clear D. V was pared by 6 bases and J by 8 bases, with 13 bases between. CDR1 and CDR2 (germline): SNHLY, FYNNEI. The CDR3 has 13 residues. The CDR3, as DNA: TGTGCCAGCAGCGTACAGAATGGGGAAAAACTGTTTTTT. This gives the protein CASSVQNGEKLFF.

The chain is built from TRBV11-3 and TRBJ2-2; D gene unclear. Trimming pared 5 bases from V and 6 bases from J, leaving 13 bases between. The CDR3 spans 14 residues. Germline values: CDR1 SGHNT, CDR2 YENEEA. CDR3 bases: TGTGCCAGCAGCCGCAAAGAATGGGCCGGGGAGCTGTTTTTT. This translates into CASSRKEWAGELFF.

This clonotype has at least ten counts. This chain connects TRBV5-8 to TRBJ2-7; perhaps TRBD1 as D (6 bases). CDR1 and CDR2 (germline): SGHTS, YDEGEE. The V gene lost 0 bases and the J gene lost 3 bases, with 19 bases spanning the gap. CDR3 length: 17 amino acids. CDR3 sequence reads: CASSLGNPRDTSYEQYF. CDR3 bases: TGTGCCAGCAGCTTGGGGAACCCCCGGGACACAAGCTACGAGCAGTACTTC.

This clonotype has a count of ten or more. This sequence joins TRBV7-2 and TRBJ1-4; TRBD1 matches at 8 bases. V trimming: 4 bases; J trimming: 5 bases; junction bases outside the gene matches: 6. CDR3 length: 15 residues. Per the germline V gene, CDR1 is SGHTA and CDR2 is FQGNSA. The CDR3 spells CASSSGQAINEKLFF. DNA for the CDR3: TGTGCCAGCAGCTCGGGACAGGCGATAAATGAAAAACTGTTTTTT.

This chain joins TRBV9 and TRBJ1-2, with a possible D match to TRBD1 (6 bases). This CDR3 comprises 15 residues. V lost 5 bases, J lost 0 bases, and 14 bases lay in between. CDR1 SGDLS and CDR2 YYNGEE come from the germline V gene. This chain's CDR3 is CASRSRDTSNYGYTF. The CDR3 DNA reads TGTGCCAGCAGATCCCGGGACACCTCTAACTATGGCTACACCTTC. Using reference TRBV9 and TRBJ1-2 for the parts outside the CDR3, the full variable domain is DSGVTQTPKHLITATGQRVTLRCSPRSGDLSVYWYQQSLDQGLQFLIQYYNGEERAKGNILERFSAQQFPDLHSELNLSSLELGDSALYFCASRSRDTSNYGYTFGSGTRLTVV.

Turning to this clonotype: Mismatch with germline at one junction end may stem from a read error. J is TRBJ2-2 and V is TRBV5-4; either TRBD1 or TRBD2 may supply D (6 bases each). The CDR3 length is 16 residues. Germline loops: CDR1 SGHNT, CDR2 YYREEE (reference sequence). The CDR3 DNA reads as TGCGCCAGCAGCCAAGGGGGGTGGACTAACACCGGGGAGCTGTTTTTT. It translates to CASSQGGWTNTGELFF.

The V gene is TRBV7-9, the J gene TRBJ1-2, with D uncertain. V was trimmed by 8 bases and J by 8 bases, leaving 12 bases between them. The CDR3 contains 11 residues. Germline lookup yields CDR1 SEHNR and CDR2 FQNEAQ (reference sequence). Here the CDR3 reads CASGSMDGYTF. The CDR3 DNA sequence: TGTGCCAGCGGCTCGATGGACGGCTACACCTTC.

The V call is TRBV2, the J call TRBJ2-1, with D maybe TRBD2 (7 bases). This CDR3 spans 14 amino acids. The V gene's germline CDR1 is SNHLY and CDR2 FYNNEI. CDR3 residues: CARERGGLYNEQFF. The CDR3 region has the DNA TGTGCTAGAGAGAGGGGGGGCCTCTACAATGAGCAGTTCTTC.

This chain uses TRBV28 with TRBJ1-4; D unresolved. V lost 4 bases, J lost 4 bases, and 13 bases lay in between. The CDR3 loop spans 15 amino acids. Per germline, CDR1 MDHEN and CDR2 SYDVKM. CDR3 amino acids: CASSSLPGDNEKLFF. The CDR3 DNA follows: TGTGCCAGCAGTTCGCTTCCAGGCGATAATGAAAAACTGTTTTTT.

At least ten counts were recorded for this clonotype. V and J are TRBV20-1 and TRBJ1-2; D perhaps matches TRBD1 (5 bases). The CDR3 sequence is 14 residues long. V was pared by 6 bases and J by 2 bases, with 16 bases between. Looked up from germline, CDR1 is DFQATT and CDR2 is SNEGSKA (reference sequence). The CDR3 reads CSAGRAVPNYGYTF. The CDR3 coding sequence is TGCAGTGCGGGACGGGCTGTTCCAAACTATGGCTACACCTTC.

Ten or more counts support this clonotype. The V gene is TRBV24-1, the J gene TRBJ2-7, with a possible D match to TRBD1 (6 bases). The germline V and J ends were trimmed by 5 bases and 5 bases, with 15 bases remaining between them. The CDR3 extends over 14 amino acids. CDR1 is KGHDR, CDR2 SFDVKD, per germline. The CDR3 spells CATSAGQGNDEQYF. In DNA, the CDR3 is TGTGCCACCAGTGCCGGCCAGGGGAACGACGAGCAGTACTTC.

This clonotype showed up just a few times. The CDR3 loop is CASSYTLAASYNEQFF. CDR3 in DNA: TGTGCCAGCAGCTATACCCTAGCGGCGAGCTACAATGAGCAGTTCTTC. This sequence joins TRBV7-2 and TRBJ2-1; TRBD2 matches 7 bases. With V trimmed by 4 bases and J by 3 bases, 9 bases remained unmatched. The CDR3 is 16 residues long. The germline V gene has CDR1 SGHTA and CDR2 FQGNSA.

This clonotype appeared once. A much larger clonotype is one base distant, so this may be a read error. V is TRBV7-2 and J is TRBJ2-7; 10 bases agree with TRBD1. The CDR3 loop spans 16 amino acids. CDR1 SGHTA and CDR2 FQGNSA come from the germline V gene. CDR3 coding DNA: TGTGCCAGCAGCCCGGGACAGGGGACATCCTCCTACGAGCAGCACTTC. Residues: CASSPGQGTSSYEQHF.

The chain joins TRBV9 to TRBJ1-1; D is undetermined. Germline V lookup: CDR1 SGDLS, CDR2 YYNGEE. V lost 4 bases and J 5 bases, leaving 21 bases between the germline ends. CDR3 length: 16 amino acids. CDR3 residues: CASSLPLGKERTEAFF. The CDR3 bases are TGTGCCAGCAGCTTACCGCTTGGGAAGGAGAGGACTGAAGCTTTCTTT.

The chain carries TRBV4-3 and TRBJ1-2; 7 positions match TRBD1. V was clipped by 1 base and J by 3 bases; unmatched bases: 17. This CDR3 region has 19 residues. In germline, CDR1 is LGHNA, CDR2 YSLEER. CDR3 nucleotide sequence: TGCGCCAGCAGCCAAGGAGTCTTCGTTGAGGCAGGGGGGTACTATGGCTACACCTTC. It yields the protein CASSQGVFVEAGGYYGYTF.

At least ten counts were recorded for this clonotype. The genes are TRBV12-3 or TRBV12-4 and TRBJ2-3; D is uncertain. This CDR3 contains 14 residues. V shed 7 bases and J shed 4 bases, with 15 bases lying between them. The CDR3 DNA is TGTGCCAGCACCCCTTTGAGTGGATCAGATACGCAGTATTTT. It encodes CASTPLSGSDTQYF.

The rearrangement uses TRBV7-8 and TRBJ2-7; TRBD1 is a possible D gene (7 bases). There are 18 residues in the CDR3. Looked up from germline, CDR1 is SGHVS and CDR2 is FQNEAQ. The CDR3 region is CASSFHPGGTALSYEQYV. The CDR3 DNA follows: TGCGCCAGCAGCTTTCATCCAGGCGGGACAGCCCTTTCCTACGAGCAGTACGTC.

This clonotype was counted a few times. V is TRBV9 and J is TRBJ1-1; no firm D call. Trimming left V 0 bases short and J 1 base short, with 4 bases between. The germline V gene encodes CDR1 SGDLS and CDR2 YYNGEE. CDR3 size: 13 residues. CDR3 region: CASSVAPNTEAFF. CDR3 nucleotide sequence: TGTGCCAGCAGCGTAGCCCCGAACACTGAAGCTTTCTTT.

This clonotype was recorded at least ten times. The genes are TRBV12-3 or TRBV12-4 and TRBJ1-6, with TRBD1 as a possible D gene (5 bases). V shed 6 bases and J shed 2 bases, with 14 bases lying between them. The CDR3 covers 16 residues. The CDR3 nucleotides read TGTGCCAGCAGCCCCCTGGGGGACCCCTATAATTCACCCCTCCACTTT. Translation: CASSPLGDPYNSPLHF.

This clonotype was seen many times. The genes are TRBV4-2 and TRBJ2-2; D is unresolved. This CDR3 is 14 amino acids long. Germline V lookup: CDR1 LGHNA, CDR2 YNFKEQ. Trimming left V 4 bases short and J 4 bases short, with 10 bases between. Written as DNA, the CDR3 is TGTGCCAGCAGCCCTGCTCAAGGCACCGGGGAGCTGTTTTTT. Translating gives CASSPAQGTGELFF.

Concerning this clonotype: Lacking the conserved final phenylalanine or tryptophan, this CDR3 likely reflects a read error. The chain couples TRBV10-2 to TRBJ1-2; a possible D gene is TRBD1 (5 bases). This CDR3 is built from 14 residues. CDR1 and CDR2 from the germline V gene are WSHSY and SAAADI. V was pared by 10 bases and J by 0 bases, with 15 bases between. The CDR3 loop reads CAISPGVANYGYTL. The CDR3 DNA sequence: TGCGCCATCAGCCCGGGGGTGGCTAACTATGGCTACACCCTC.